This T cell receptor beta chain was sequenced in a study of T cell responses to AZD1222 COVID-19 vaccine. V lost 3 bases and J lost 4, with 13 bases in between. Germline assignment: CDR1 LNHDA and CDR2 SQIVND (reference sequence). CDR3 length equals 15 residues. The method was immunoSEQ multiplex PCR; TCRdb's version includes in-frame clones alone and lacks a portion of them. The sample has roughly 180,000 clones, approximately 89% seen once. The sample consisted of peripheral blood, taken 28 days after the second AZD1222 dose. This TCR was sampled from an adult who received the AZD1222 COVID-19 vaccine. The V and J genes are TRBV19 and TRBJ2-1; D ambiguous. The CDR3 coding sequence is TGTGCCAGTAGTATCTCGAGGAACCCATACAATGAGCAGTTCTTC. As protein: CASSISRNPYNEQFF.